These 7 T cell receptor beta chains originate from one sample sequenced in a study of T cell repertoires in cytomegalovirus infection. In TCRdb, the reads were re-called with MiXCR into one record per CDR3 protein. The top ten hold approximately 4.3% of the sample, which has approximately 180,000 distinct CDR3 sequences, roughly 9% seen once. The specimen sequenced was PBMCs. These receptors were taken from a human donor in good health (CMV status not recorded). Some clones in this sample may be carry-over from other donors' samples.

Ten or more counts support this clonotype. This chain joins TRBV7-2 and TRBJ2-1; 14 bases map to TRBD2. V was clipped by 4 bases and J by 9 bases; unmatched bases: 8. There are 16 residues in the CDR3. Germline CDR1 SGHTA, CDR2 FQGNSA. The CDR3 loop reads CASSSRLAGGRGEQFF. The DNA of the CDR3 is TGTGCCAGCAGCTCTAGACTAGCGGGGGGGCGGGGTGAGCAGTTCTTC.

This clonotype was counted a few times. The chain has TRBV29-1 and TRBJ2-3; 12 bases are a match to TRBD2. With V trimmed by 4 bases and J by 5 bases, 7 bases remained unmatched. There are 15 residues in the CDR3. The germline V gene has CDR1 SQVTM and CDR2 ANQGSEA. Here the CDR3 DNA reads TGCAGCGTTGGGGGGGCTAGCGGGAGGGGAGATACGCAGTATTTT. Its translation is CSVGGASGRGDTQYF.

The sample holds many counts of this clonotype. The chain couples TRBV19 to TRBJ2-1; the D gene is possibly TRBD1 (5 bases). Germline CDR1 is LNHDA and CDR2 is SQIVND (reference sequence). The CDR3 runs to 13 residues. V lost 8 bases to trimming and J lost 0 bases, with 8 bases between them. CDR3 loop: CASADSSYNEQFF. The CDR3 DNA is TGTGCCAGTGCCGACAGCTCCTACAATGAGCAGTTCTTC.

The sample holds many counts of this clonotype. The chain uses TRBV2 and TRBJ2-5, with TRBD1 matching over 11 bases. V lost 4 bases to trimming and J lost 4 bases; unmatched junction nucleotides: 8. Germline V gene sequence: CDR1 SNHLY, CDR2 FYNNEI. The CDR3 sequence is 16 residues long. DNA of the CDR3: TGTGCCAGCAGTGGGGACAGGGGGACGGGGTCAGAGACCCAGTACTTC. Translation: CASSGDRGTGSETQYF.

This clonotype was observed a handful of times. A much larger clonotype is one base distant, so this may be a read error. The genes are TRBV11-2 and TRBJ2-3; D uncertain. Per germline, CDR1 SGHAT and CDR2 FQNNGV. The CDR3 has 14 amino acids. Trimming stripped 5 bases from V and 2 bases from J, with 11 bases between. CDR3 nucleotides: TGTGCCAGCAGCCAAGACCCAGACACAGATACGCAGTATTTT. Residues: CASSQDPDTDTQYF.

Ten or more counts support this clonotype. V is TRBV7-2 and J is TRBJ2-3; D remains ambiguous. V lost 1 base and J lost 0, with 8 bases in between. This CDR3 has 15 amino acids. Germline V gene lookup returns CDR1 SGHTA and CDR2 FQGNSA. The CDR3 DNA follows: TGTGCCAGCAGCTTAGATGGGCTTAGCACAGATACGCAGTATTTT. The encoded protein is CASSLDGLSTDTQYF.

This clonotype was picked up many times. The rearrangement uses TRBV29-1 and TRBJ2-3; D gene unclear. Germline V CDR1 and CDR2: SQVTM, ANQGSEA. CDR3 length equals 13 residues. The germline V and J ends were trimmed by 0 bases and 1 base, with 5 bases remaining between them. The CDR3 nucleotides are TGCAGCGTTGAAGAAGGCGGCACAGATACGCAGTATTTT. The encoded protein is CSVEEGGTDTQYF.